This T cell receptor (beta chain) comes out of a study of OX40 agonist ivuxolimab in advanced cancers. Findings and limits, study-wide: At 0.1-3.0 mg/kg, partial responders had clonal expansion among the lowest observed.

V lost 5 bases and J lost 6, with 12 bases in between. Looked up from germline, CDR1 is MNHEY and CDR2 is SMNVEV (reference sequence). The CDR3 runs 13 residues. People who had autoimmune disease history or systemic immunosuppression were excluded. Profiled with immunoSEQ multiplex PCR; TCRdb holds only in-frame clones, not every one. The sample contains 65,000 to 80,000 clones, less than 95% of which appear only once. This clone occurred once. As yet, its antigen is unknown. The sequencing used CD4+ or CD8+ T cells sorted from blood, collected in a trial of the OX40 agonist ivuxolimab. This sequence originates from an adult with an advanced solid tumor such as melanoma, head and neck, liver or kidney cancer. The chain joins TRBV27 to TRBJ2-3; D unresolved. The CDR3 spells CASSPPDLDTQYF. CDR3 DNA sequence: TGTGCCAGCAGTCCCCCGGACCTCGATACGCAGTATTTT.